The entry below describes one T cell receptor beta chain. CDR3 size: 17 residues. V dropped 8 bases and J dropped 4; count of bases not matched to a gene: 18. CDR1 is SGHNT, CDR2 YYREEE, per germline (reference sequence). This sample is drawn from a study of T cell changes during pregnancy in multiple sclerosis. Profiling relied on immunoSEQ multiplex PCR, and the TCRdb table lists in-frame clones only, not all of them. In the table there are 50,000 or so clones, 85% to 95% of which are singletons. V usage is TRBV5-4 and J usage is TRBJ2-1, with TRBD2 identical over 7 bases. Sequenced here: CD4+ T cells from peripheral blood mononuclear cells, sampled before pregnancy. The clonotype comes from a female donor with multiple sclerosis, enrolled in a pregnancy study. The CDR3 DNA follows: TGTGCCAGTCTACGTGGGGGTCGGAGCGGGGATTACAATGAGCAGTTCTTC. Translation gives CASLRGGRSGDYNEQFF.